Here is one TCR beta chain with its context. The antigen is undetermined. Deletions cut 1 base from V and 5 bases from J, with 13 bases between. Germline assignment: CDR1 GTSNPN and CDR2 SVGIG (reference sequence). The CDR3 runs 14 residues. Replicate PCRs for sorted subsets used around 200 ng DNA; this equaled 25,000 to 35,000 T cell genomes. This table comes from immunoSEQ multiplex PCR, and its TCRdb copy is limited to in-frame clones, with some not included. Of about a million clones listed, roughly 70% are singletons. The data stem from a study of shared clonotypes between healthy human individuals. Study-wide results and caveats: Clonotype sharing among the donors was expected to vary with sequencing depth. All-four-donor shared clonotypes had higher generation probabilities than non-shared clonotypes did.

The sequence was obtained from a man aged 18 to 35 in good health. The rearrangement joins TRBV30 to TRBJ2-3; D gene ambiguous. Material for sequencing was memory CD4+ T cells sorted from blood. Stated subset: CD45RA-negative fraction. CDR3 DNA sequence: TGTGCCTGGAGTGCCGCCCGGAAGTTAGATACGCAGTATTTT. Its translation: CAWSAARKLDTQYF.